This T cell receptor beta chain is from a study of blood T cell repertoires in COVID-19. Study details: Donors in the United States, Italy and Spain gave samples during acute or convalescent COVID-19. In each case, the material was cDNA or gDNA derived from T cells, B-cell-depleted T cells, or PBMCs.

Methods used by the authors: Estimated nucleated cell counts came from reference gene primer amplification. Sequencing used immunoSEQ multiplex PCR; TCRdb keeps in-frame clones, though not all of them. V and J calls and clone size are as listed in that table; D and trimming were resolved from the DNA. The sample lists 170,000 or so clones; more than 75% were seen once. Germline assignment: CDR1 MNHNS and CDR2 SASEGT. The CDR3 has 17 residues. Trimming removed 1 base from V and 5 bases from J, with 20 bases in between. The sequencing sample was made of peripheral blood. The rearrangement uses TRBV6-1 and TRBJ2-5; D perhaps matches TRBD1 (6 bases). The clonotype was recovered from a man aged 40-49 years with active or convalescent COVID-19. The CDR3: CASSEETGWQRGETQYF. The CDR3 DNA follows: TGTGCCAGCAGTGAAGAAACGGGATGGCAGAGGGGGGAGACCCAGTACTTC.